The text below deals with one TCR beta chain. Its antigen remains unidentified. This entry comes from a study of OX40 agonist ivuxolimab in advanced cancers. TCRdb's table, derived via immunoSEQ multiplex PCR, lists solely in-frame clones and lacks some. The table lists around 53,000 clones, about 90% of them singletons. General study results and limits: Expanded clones were, on average, more numerous among CD8+ T cells than CD4+. The authors did not determine the antigen specificity of the expanded peripheral T cells.

The germline gives CDR1 SGHRS, CDR2 YFSETQ. Trimming cost V 3 bases and J 8 bases; bases outside gene matches: 6. The CDR3 spans 14 residues. This sequence originates from an adult with an advanced solid tumor such as melanoma, head and neck, liver or kidney cancer. The sequenced sample was CD4+ or CD8+ T cells sorted from blood, obtained in a trial of the OX40 agonist ivuxolimab. This chain uses TRBV5-1 with TRBJ1-4; 8 positions agree with TRBD1. CDR3 DNA sequence: TGCGCCAGCAGCTCGACAGGGGTGGTCGAAAAACTGTTTTTT. It is translated as CASSSTGVVEKLFF. Variable domain in full (rest from reference TRBV5-1 and TRBJ1-4): KAGVTQTPRYLIKTRGQQVTLSCSPISGHRSVSWYQQTPGQGLQFLFEYFSETQRNKGNFPGRFSGRQFSNSRSEMNVSTLELGDSALYLCASSSTGVVEKLFFGSGTQLSVL.